This entry features one T cell receptor (beta chain) sequence. Germline V gene data show CDR1 as MNHNS and CDR2 as SASEGT. The CDR3 covers 12 residues. Described time point: pretreatment peripheral blood. Spiked synthetic TCR analogs estimated absolute template abundance per PCR. Measured with immunoSEQ multiplex PCR; TCRdb has only the in-frame clones, and not every one. The sample holds over 75,000 clones, 80% to 90% seen once. The data are from a study of PD-L1 blockade in urothelial cancer. Background on the study: Atezolizumab was started by patients in the mid-2010s at 1,200 mg intravenously every 3 weeks.

The clonotype comes from a woman at least 80 years old with urothelial cancer. The sequencing used PBMCs, collected around atezolizumab (anti-PD-L1) treatment. The rearrangement uses TRBV6-1 and TRBJ1-3; D call uncertain. The chain's CDR3 is CGESGSGNTIYF. CDR3 DNA sequence: TGTGGCGAGAGCGGCTCTGGAAACACCATATATTTT.